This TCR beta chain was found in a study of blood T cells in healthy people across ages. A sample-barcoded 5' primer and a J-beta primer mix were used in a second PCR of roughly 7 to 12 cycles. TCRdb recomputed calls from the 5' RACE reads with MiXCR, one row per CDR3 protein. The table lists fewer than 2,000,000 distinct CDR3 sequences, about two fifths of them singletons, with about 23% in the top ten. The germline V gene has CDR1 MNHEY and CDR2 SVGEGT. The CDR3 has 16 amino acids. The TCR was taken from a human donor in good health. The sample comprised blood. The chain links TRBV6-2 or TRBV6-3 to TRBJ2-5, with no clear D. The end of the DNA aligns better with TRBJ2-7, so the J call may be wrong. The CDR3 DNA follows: TGTGCCAGCAGTTACTCCGGCAGTCATATGCCCTACGAGCAGTACTTC. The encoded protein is CASSYSGSHMPYEQYF.